Each of the 11 T cell receptor beta chains below was sequenced from the same sample in a study of Ad26.COV2.S vaccination and SARS-CoV-2 variants. Described treatment: about 20 received Ad26.COV2.S at low or high dose, single or two shots; about 5 received placebo; per-sample allocation not given. Samples were taken on day 63 after the first vaccine or placebo injection. Profiled with immunoSEQ multiplex PCR; TCRdb holds only in-frame clones, not every one. The sample lists 300,000 to 400,000 clones, just under 85% seen once, with under 2.5% in the top ten. The input for sequencing was peripheral blood, taken in a trial of Ad26.COV2.S vaccine versus placebo. The receptor set was obtained from a person aged 18-65 years who received the Ad26.COV2.S COVID-19 vaccine or a placebo.

This chain uses TRBV6-1 with TRBJ2-3; 7 bases map to TRBD2. The ends lost 1 base at V and 6 bases at J; junction bases unmatched: 7. The CDR3 is made up of 15 amino acids. Germline V CDR1 and CDR2: MNHNS, SASEGT. CDR3 nucleotide sequence: TGTGCCAGCAGTGAAGGGTTAGCGGGTGGTGATACGCAGTATTTT. Translating gives CASSEGLAGGDTQYF.

The chain uses TRBV15 and TRBJ1-1, with TRBD1 identical over 8 bases. CDR1 is LNHNV, CDR2 YYDKDF, per germline (reference sequence). This CDR3 comprises 15 residues. V shed 3 bases and J 0 bases; nucleotides not matched to a gene: 3. In DNA, the CDR3 is TGTGCCACCAGCAGCCTGGACAGGGTGAACACTGAAGCTTTCTTT. The encoded protein is CATSSLDRVNTEAFF.

The V call is TRBV6-5, the J call TRBJ1-1, with D unresolved. Trimming cost V 8 bases and J 2 bases, with 12 bases left between them. Germline V lookup: CDR1 MNHEY, CDR2 SVGAGI. The CDR3 contains 13 residues. The CDR3 DNA reads TGTGCCAGCGGCTGGACGGGAAACACTGAAGCTTTCTTT. This gives the protein CASGWTGNTEAFF.

V gene TRBV6-4 combines with J gene TRBJ1-6, with D maybe TRBD1 (5 bases). The germline V gene has CDR1 MRHNA and CDR2 SNTAGT. The CDR3 has 14 amino acids. V lost 0 bases and J 10 bases, leaving 10 bases between the germline ends. CDR3 sequence reads: CASSDSFEGSPLHF. DNA of the CDR3: TGTGCCAGCAGTGACTCGTTTGAGGGGTCACCCCTCCACTTT.

This chain connects TRBV5-1 to TRBJ2-1; 11 bases line up with TRBD1. CDR3 length: 15 amino acids. CDR1 SGHRS and CDR2 YFSETQ come from the germline V gene. The junction had 6 bases not matched to a gene; V was cut back by 6 bases and J by 4 bases. CDR3 in DNA: TGCGCCAGCAACCCCCGGGACAGGGGGTACAATGAGCAGTTCTTC. Residues: CASNPRDRGYNEQFF.

V is TRBV6-2 or TRBV6-3 and J is TRBJ1-1; D gene unclear. V was cut by 6 bases and J by 0 bases, with 8 bases left in between. This CDR3 spans 13 amino acids. CDR1 is MNHEY, CDR2 SVGEGT, per germline. CDR3 bases: TGTGCCAGCAGCTATACCGTGAACACTGAAGCTTTCTTT. It specifies CASSYTVNTEAFF.

V and J are TRBV5-1 and TRBJ2-5; unclear D gene. The germline CDR1 and CDR2 sequences are SGHRS and YFSETQ. The CDR3 covers 15 residues. The V end lost 0 bases, the J end lost 2 bases, and 11 bases lay between the germline ends. The CDR3 is CASSLASAAQETQYF. The CDR3 nucleotides are TGCGCCAGCAGCTTGGCCTCGGCAGCACAAGAGACCCAGTACTTC.

This clone was detected once. CDR3 sequence (DNA): TGTGCCAGCAGTTTTATAGACTCCTCTGAGCAGTTCTTC. It encodes CASSFIDSSEQFF. The chain combines TRBV12-3 or TRBV12-4 with TRBJ2-1, with unresolved D. The germline V and J ends were trimmed by 3 bases and 9 bases, with 12 bases remaining between them. The CDR3 spans 13 residues.

The V gene is TRBV5-1, the J gene TRBJ2-7; 7 bases align to TRBD1. From germline, CDR1 is SGHRS and CDR2 YFSETQ. The CDR3 loop spans 15 amino acids. V was clipped by 3 bases and J by 0 bases; unmatched bases: 6. The CDR3 loop is CASSSTGLRSYEQYF. The DNA of the CDR3 is TGCGCCAGCAGCTCGACAGGGCTCCGCTCCTACGAGCAGTACTTC.

V gene TRBV27 combines with J gene TRBJ1-5; the D gene is possibly TRBD1 (6 bases). With 6 bases removed from V and 6 bases from J, the gap between germline ends came to 15 bases. This CDR3 region has 14 residues. The germline gives CDR1 MNHEY, CDR2 SMNVEV (reference sequence). The CDR3 sequence is CASSHNTGSQPQHF. The CDR3 DNA sequence: TGTGCCAGCAGCCACAATACAGGGAGTCAGCCCCAGCATTTT.

About this clone: The junction and the germline gene differ at one end; a read error may be behind it. V gene TRBV28 combines with J gene TRBJ1-2, with D tentatively TRBD1 (5 bases). From germline, CDR1 is MDHEN and CDR2 SYDVKM. CDR3 length: 13 residues. The CDR3 region has the DNA TGTGCCAGCACTTTAGGTGGGACCTCAGGCTACACCTTC. Translating gives CASTLGGTSGYTF.